A few counts support the clone carrying this T cell receptor (beta chain). Its antigen is undetermined. This sample includes further DNA sequences coding for the same CDR3. CDR1 MDHEN and CDR2 SYDVKM come from the germline V gene. This CDR3 comprises 14 residues. The V segment lost 6 bases and the J segment 7 bases; nucleotides outside the gene matches: 10. Sequencing used immunoSEQ multiplex PCR; TCRdb keeps in-frame clones, though not all of them. Of about 400,000 clones listed, around 91% are singletons. This record comes from a study of Ad26.COV2.S vaccination and SARS-CoV-2 variants. Overall study: The vaccine Ad26.COV2.S was put into the muscle once, or twice with 56 days between.

As for treatment: over 15 received Ad26.COV2.S at low or high dose, single or two shots; roughly 5 received placebo; per-sample allocation not given. Collection of samples fell on day 63 after the first vaccine or placebo injection. Study results and limitations: In vaccinated individuals, spike-specific CD8+ and CD4+ T cell responses reportedly displayed substantial breadth.

This clonotype was obtained from a person aged 18-65 years who received the Ad26.COV2.S COVID-19 vaccine or a placebo. V and J are TRBV28 and TRBJ1-2; 8 positions match TRBD1. The material was peripheral blood, obtained in a trial of Ad26.COV2.S vaccine versus placebo. The CDR3 sequence: CASRPGQGVSGYTF. CDR3 nucleotides: TGTGCCAGCAGGCCTGGACAGGGCGTCTCTGGCTACACCTTC.